The 11 T cell receptor beta chains below were found in one sample sequenced in a study of blood T cells in healthy people across ages (dated by TCRdb to the mid-2010s). The protocol used for the library was 5' RACE. The run used an Illumina HiSeq 2500. The second PCR ran for roughly 7 to 11 cycles and used a J-beta primer mix along with a sample-barcoded 5' primer. The public reads were run again by TCRdb, first through fastp at Q25 and then through MiXCR, and only productive beta chains were kept. When rows share a CDR3 protein, they turn into one entry using the most common DNA and genes. The table for this sample lists about a million distinct CDR3 sequences; 51% of them were counted only once. Of the sample, 20% to 25% is held by the ten largest clones. Sequencing was done on a sample of blood. The receptor set was obtained from a woman aged 55-70 years in good health.

The rearrangement links TRBV20-1 to TRBJ2-1; D gene uncertain. Germline V gives CDR1 DFQATT, CDR2 SNEGSKA (reference sequence). V shed 0 bases and J shed 8 bases, with 14 bases lying between them. This CDR3 has 14 residues. The CDR3, as DNA: TGCAGTGCTAGAGATAACTTGGCGGCCCATGAGCAGTTCTTC. Protein: CSARDNLAAHEQFF.

J is TRBJ2-5 and V is TRBV20-1, with 12 bases matching TRBD2. The ends lost 6 bases at V and 11 bases at J; junction bases unmatched: 13. The CDR3 is made up of 14 amino acids. Per germline, CDR1 DFQATT and CDR2 SNEGSKA (reference sequence). CDR3: CSAPRLAGVNEQYF. The CDR3, as DNA: TGCAGTGCACCAAGACTAGCGGGAGTGAATGAGCAGTACTTC.

The chain employs TRBV28 and TRBJ2-5; D is tentatively TRBD1 or TRBD2 (5 bases each). Between the trimmed V and J ends, which lost 5 bases and 11 bases, there was a span of 21 bases. CDR1 and CDR2 from the germline V gene are MDHEN and SYDVKM. This CDR3 is 14 amino acids long. CDR3 loop: CASSTGTPDEEQYF. CDR3 DNA sequence: TGTGCCAGCAGTACTGGGACCCCGGACGAAGAGCAGTACTTC.

The chain couples TRBV7-2 to TRBJ2-4, with 10 nucleotides matching TRBD1. With 5 bases clipped from V and 7 bases from J, the junction kept 11 bases outside the gene matches. There are 16 residues in the CDR3. The germline V gene encodes CDR1 SGHTA and CDR2 FQGNSA. For the CDR3, the DNA is TGTGCCAGCAGCCTCGACAGGACAGGGGGGTGGAACATTCAGTACTTC. Translation: CASSLDRTGGWNIQYF.

The rearrangement uses TRBV6-2 or TRBV6-3 and TRBJ2-5; 8 nucleotides line up with TRBD2. This CDR3 comprises 14 residues. Germline V gives CDR1 MNHEY, CDR2 SVGEGT. V lost 6 bases to trimming and J lost 11 bases; unmatched junction nucleotides: 14. The CDR3 here is CASSLLAVSYGQYF. The CDR3 nucleotides are TGTGCCAGCAGCCTACTAGCGGTGTCCTACGGGCAGTACTTC.

The V gene is TRBV12-3 or TRBV12-4, the J gene TRBJ2-1, with 7 bases fitting TRBD2. The CDR3 is 16 residues long. Trimming took 7 bases from V and 4 from J; bases not matched to a gene: 13. CDR3 sequence: CASTPLGGSTYNEQFF. The CDR3 nucleotides read TGTGCCAGCACCCCGCTAGGCGGGAGTACTTACAATGAGCAGTTCTTC.

This rearrangement joins TRBV29-1 to TRBJ2-2, with D maybe TRBD2 (6 bases). V was trimmed by 2 bases and J by 1 base, leaving 11 bases between them. Germline V lookup: CDR1 SQVTM, CDR2 ANQGSEA. The CDR3 runs to 15 residues. CDR3 sequence reads: CSVESPAGNTGELFF. The CDR3 DNA sequence: TGCAGCGTTGAATCTCCAGCGGGGAACACCGGGGAGCTGTTTTTT.

V gene TRBV27 combines with J gene TRBJ1-5; D might be TRBD1 (5 bases). V gave up 4 bases and J gave up 0 bases, with 16 bases separating them. This CDR3 comprises 17 residues. The V gene's germline CDR1 is MNHEY and CDR2 SMNVEV (reference sequence). In DNA, the CDR3 is TGTGCCAGCAGTTCATACGGGGGGGTATATAGCAATCAGCCCCAGCATTTT. Its protein is CASSSYGGVYSNQPQHF.

The chain couples TRBV7-2 to TRBJ2-1; 7 positions match TRBD2. This CDR3 region has 13 residues. Germline CDR1 SGHTA, CDR2 FQGNSA. After removal of 3 bases from V and 6 bases from J, the junction contained 2 bases not matched to a gene. DNA for the CDR3: TGTGCCAGCAGCTTCACGGGGGGCAATGAGCAGTTCTTC. It codes for CASSFTGGNEQFF.

The genes are TRBV29-1 and TRBJ2-3; 9 bases match TRBD2. Germline V gives CDR1 SQVTM, CDR2 ANQGSEA. Trimming took 7 bases from V and 3 from J; bases not matched to a gene: 26. CDR3 length equals 20 residues. CDR3 nucleotide sequence: TGCAGCGCTACCATCACCAGGGGGTGGGATTTTACTAGCGGGACAGATACGCAGTATTTT. This translates into CSATITRGWDFTSGTDTQYF.

The chain carries TRBV4-2 and TRBJ2-3, with D possibly being TRBD2 (5 bases). Per germline, CDR1 LGHNA and CDR2 YNFKEQ. V was pared by 0 bases and J by 0 bases, with 10 bases between. The length of the CDR3 is 16 residues. The CDR3 reads CASSQDSDTSTDTQYF. The CDR3 nucleotides are TGTGCCAGCAGCCAAGATAGCGATACTAGCACAGATACGCAGTATTTT.